These 29 T cell receptor beta chains originate from one sample sequenced in a study of blood T cell repertoires in COVID-19. Measured with immunoSEQ multiplex PCR; TCRdb has only the in-frame clones, and not every one. Of tens of thousands of clones listed, approximately 80% were seen once; the top ten hold around a sixth. Sequencing was performed on peripheral blood. The receptor set was obtained from a man between 70 and 80 years old with active COVID-19.

The chain joins TRBV6-5 to TRBJ1-6; no definite D call. Trimming took 4 bases from V and 8 from J, leaving 9 bases between them. CDR1 is MNHEY and CDR2 is SVGAGI in the germline V gene. This CDR3 region has 13 residues. DNA of the CDR3: TGTGCCAGCAGTTTCCGGTTCTATTCACCCCTCCACTTT. Protein sequence: CASSFRFYSPLHF.

This clone was observed a few times. This rearrangement joins TRBV11-3 to TRBJ2-7; 8 nucleotides line up with TRBD1. CDR1 and CDR2 (germline): SGHNT, YENEEA. After removal of 5 bases from V and 5 bases from J, the junction contained 14 bases not matched to a gene. The CDR3 has 16 residues. DNA of the CDR3: TGTGCCAGCAGCCGAAGCACAGGGGGATCTCTGCACGAGCAGTACTTC. It translates to CASSRSTGGSLHEQYF.

The rearrangement links TRBV18 to TRBJ1-1, with TRBD1 identical over 10 bases. Germline lookup yields CDR1 KGHSH and CDR2 LQKENI. Trimming removed 4 bases from V and 3 bases from J; junction bases left unmatched: 5. The CDR3 contains 15 residues. CDR3 coding DNA: TGTGCCAGCTCACAACGACAGGGGGCGGACACTGAAGCTTTCTTT. This translates into CASSQRQGADTEAFF. The whole variable domain, remainder taken from reference TRBV18 and TRBJ1-1, is NAGVMQNPRHLVRRRGQEARLRCSPMKGHSHVYWYRQLPEEGLKFMVYLQKENIIDESGMPKERFSAEFPKEGPSILRIQQVVRGDSAAYFCASSQRQGADTEAFFGQGTRLTVV.

The chain combines TRBV29-1 with TRBJ1-2; D unresolved. Germline values: CDR1 SQVTM, CDR2 ANQGSEA. V lost 3 bases, J lost 2 bases, and 7 bases lay in between. This CDR3 is built from 12 residues. The CDR3 loop reads CSVDVKNYGYTF. The CDR3 DNA reads TGCAGCGTTGATGTCAAAAACTATGGCTACACCTTC.

The chain recombines TRBV28 with TRBJ2-7; D is perhaps TRBD1 (5 bases). Germline loops: CDR1 MDHEN, CDR2 SYDVKM. The CDR3 has 15 residues. Deletions cut 1 base from V and 2 bases from J, with 12 bases between. The CDR3 DNA sequence: TGTGCCAGCAGTTTATCCCCAGGGAACCCCTACGAGCAGTACTTC. Translated: CASSLSPGNPYEQYF.

The chain combines TRBV10-1 with TRBJ2-7, with D tentatively TRBD1 (5 bases). CDR1 is WNHNN, CDR2 SYGVQD, per germline (reference sequence). This CDR3 is built from 13 residues. V shed 3 bases and J shed 1 base, with 7 bases lying between them. CDR3 residues: CASSEGVSYEQYF. The CDR3, as DNA: TGCGCCAGCAGTGAAGGGGTATCCTACGAGCAGTACTTC.

CDR3 region: CASKDRKEQFF. The DNA of the CDR3 is TGTGCCAGCAAGGACAGGAAAGAGCAGTTCTTC. This chain joins TRBV2 and TRBJ2-1; 7 positions agree with TRBD1. The ends lost 7 bases at V and 10 bases at J; junction bases unmatched: 4. The germline gives CDR1 SNHLY, CDR2 FYNNEI. The CDR3 is 11 amino acids.

CDR3 nucleotide sequence: TGTGCCAGCAGCCTAGCGGGGGGAAACAATGAGCAGTTCTTC. Translated, it gives CASSLAGGNNEQFF. The chain has TRBV5-4 and TRBJ2-1; 11 bases fit TRBD2. The CDR3 contains 14 residues. Germline CDR1 is SGHNT and CDR2 is YYREEE (reference sequence). J gave up 5 bases and V 4 bases, and 2 bases lay outside the gene matches.

For the CDR3, the DNA is TGTGCCAGCAGTTTGGCCGAGCGGGAGACCCAGTACTTC. Translated, it gives CASSLAERETQYF. The rearrangement joins TRBV12-3 or TRBV12-4 to TRBJ2-5; maybe TRBD2 (5 bases). Trimming stripped 3 bases from V and 5 bases from J, with 10 bases between. This CDR3 comprises 13 residues.

The CDR3 spells CASTVAGSTDTQYF. The DNA of the CDR3 is TGTGCCAGCACTGTAGCGGGTAGCACAGATACGCAGTATTTT. The chain is built from TRBV9 and TRBJ2-3; 7 bases agree with TRBD2. The CDR3 is 14 amino acids. V lost 6 bases and J lost 0; bases outside the gene matches: 4. From germline, CDR1 is SGDLS and CDR2 YYNGEE.

This clone turned up a few times. The chain has TRBV9 and TRBJ1-2; maybe TRBD1 (6 bases). Germline CDR1 and CDR2: SGDLS and YYNGEE. Trimming stripped 2 bases from V and 8 bases from J, with 13 bases between. There are 13 residues in the CDR3. The CDR3 region is CASSVAGEGGYTF. CDR3 sequence (DNA): TGTGCCAGCAGCGTTGCAGGGGAGGGCGGCTACACCTTC.

The chain uses TRBV7-8 and TRBJ2-5; D remains ambiguous. The CDR3 is 12 amino acids. The germline CDR1 and CDR2 sequences are SGHVS and FQNEAQ. Trimming removed 2 bases at V and 3 bases at J, with 4 bases between. The CDR3 DNA is TGTGCCAGCAGCTTAATAAAAGAGACCCAGTACTTC. Protein: CASSLIKETQYF. The whole variable domain, remainder taken from reference TRBV7-8 and TRBJ2-5, is GAGVSQSPRYKVAKRGQDVALRCDPISGHVSLFWYQQALGQGPEFLTYFQNEAQLDKSGLPSDRFFAERPEGSVSTLKIQRTQQEDSAVYLCASSLIKETQYFGPGTRLLVL.

The sample holds one count of this clone. J is TRBJ2-1 and V is TRBV6-5; 7 bases line up with TRBD2. The CDR3 is 14 residues long. V was pared by 2 bases and J by 6 bases, with 4 bases of the junction left unmatched. Germline V gene data show CDR1 as MNHEY and CDR2 as SVGAGI. The CDR3 spells CASSYRDYANEQFF. CDR3 DNA: TGTGCCAGCAGTTACCGGGACTACGCCAATGAGCAGTTCTTC.

The chain has TRBV28 and TRBJ1-3; 8 bases are shared with TRBD1. The V segment lost 3 bases and the J segment 4 bases; nucleotides outside the gene matches: 2. This CDR3 has 14 residues. Germline CDR1 and CDR2: MDHEN and SYDVKM. CDR3 loop: CASSLDREGNTIYF. The CDR3 nucleotides are TGTGCCAGCAGTTTGGACAGGGAAGGAAACACCATATATTTT.

This chain uses TRBV9 with TRBJ2-6, with D perhaps matching TRBD2 (5 bases). The V end was cut by 0 bases, the J end by 1 base, with 11 bases between. The V gene's germline CDR1 is SGDLS and CDR2 YYNGEE. The length of the CDR3 is 17 residues. The CDR3 reads CASSVDVSGSGANVLTF. The CDR3 coding sequence is TGTGCCAGCAGCGTAGATGTCTCGGGGTCTGGGGCCAACGTCCTGACTTTC.

The chain carries TRBV24-1 and TRBJ2-5; TRBD1 might be the D (6 bases). Germline CDR1 is KGHDR and CDR2 is SFDVKD. This CDR3 comprises 14 residues. Trimming took 5 bases from V and 2 from J, leaving 11 bases between them. The CDR3 region has the DNA TGTGCCACCAGTGGAAGGGGGAATCAAGAGACCCAGTACTTC. Its translation: CATSGRGNQETQYF.

The chain couples TRBV19 to TRBJ2-7; no reliable D call. This CDR3 contains 14 residues. Germline V gives CDR1 LNHDA, CDR2 SQIVND (reference sequence). V lost 4 bases to trimming and J lost 3 bases, with 13 bases between them. CDR3 residues: CASSNRVGNYEQYF. The DNA of the CDR3 is TGTGCCAGTAGTAACCGGGTAGGAAACTACGAGCAGTACTTC. Using reference TRBV19 and TRBJ2-7 for the parts outside the CDR3, the full variable domain is DGGITQSPKYLFRKEGQNVTLSCEQNLNHDAMYWYRQDPGQGLRLIYYSQIVNDFQKGDIAEGYSVSREKKESFPLTVTSAQKNPTAFYLCASSNRVGNYEQYFGPGTRLTVT.

This clone was recorded once. The CDR3 loop reads CASSYGTDWRTEAFF. The CDR3, as DNA: TGTGCCAGCAGTTACGGGACAGACTGGAGAACTGAAGCTTTCTTT. V and J are TRBV6-2 or TRBV6-3 and TRBJ1-1; TRBD1 agrees at 7 bases. Trimming took 2 bases from V and 5 from J; bases not matched to a gene: 8. The CDR3 has 15 amino acids. CDR1 MNHEY and CDR2 SVGEGT come from the germline V gene.

This chain links TRBV3-1 (or the pseudogene TRBV3-2) with TRBJ1-2; a weak D match, TRBD1 (5 bases). With 1 base removed from V and 2 bases from J, the gap between germline ends came to 11 bases. The CDR3 spans 15 residues. Germline CDR1 is LGHDT and CDR2 is YNNKEL (reference sequence). The CDR3 is CASSQGSGFNYGYTF. The CDR3 bases are TGTGCCAGCAGCCAAGGGTCAGGGTTCAACTATGGCTACACCTTC.

This clone was observed a few times. The chain employs TRBV3-1 (or the pseudogene TRBV3-2) and TRBJ2-1; 8 bases map to TRBD2. Germline V gene lookup returns CDR1 LGHDT and CDR2 YNNKEL (reference sequence). V shed 5 bases and J 7 bases; nucleotides not matched to a gene: 16. CDR3 length: 17 residues. The CDR3 spells CASSVREGVGVYNEQFF. The CDR3 nucleotides are TGTGCCAGCAGCGTACGGGAGGGGGTAGGGGTTTATAATGAGCAGTTCTTC.

The CDR3 protein is CASSLGTGRNPNSPLHF. The CDR3 DNA is TGTGCCAGCAGCTTAGGGACAGGGCGAAACCCCAATTCACCCCTCCACTTT. The genes are TRBV7-6 and TRBJ1-6; 8 bases match TRBD1. The CDR3 has 17 amino acids. The V and J ends lost 1 base and 7 bases, in that order; junction bases with no gene match: 9. In germline, CDR1 is SGHVS, CDR2 FNYEAQ.

The rearrangement uses TRBV7-6 and TRBJ1-1; 8 bases map to TRBD1. The germline CDR1 and CDR2 sequences are SGHVS and FNYEAQ. J was trimmed by 8 bases and V by 4 bases; bases with no gene match: 9. CDR3 length equals 14 residues. The CDR3 is CASSSLDRGREAFF. DNA of the CDR3: TGTGCCAGCAGCTCCCTAGACAGGGGACGCGAAGCTTTCTTT.

The chain links TRBV11-3 to TRBJ2-2; D is undetermined. The V and J ends lost 1 base and 4 bases respectively, with 4 bases between them. The CDR3 runs 13 residues. Per the germline V gene, CDR1 is SGHNT and CDR2 is YENEEA. This CDR3 is CASSLGRTGELFF. DNA of the CDR3: TGTGCCAGCAGCTTAGGTCGCACCGGGGAGCTGTTTTTT.

This chain joins TRBV6-4 and TRBJ2-3; 12 nucleotides line up with TRBD1. The CDR3 totals 16 residues. With V trimmed by 4 bases and J by 6 bases, 8 bases remained unmatched. Germline V gene lookup returns CDR1 MRHNA and CDR2 SNTAGT. The CDR3 protein is CASSGLGTGGRDTQYF. CDR3 bases: TGTGCCAGCAGTGGCCTCGGGACAGGGGGCCGGGATACGCAGTATTTT.

This chain links TRBV11-2 with TRBJ2-5, with D possibly TRBD2 on 7 matching bases. This CDR3 spans 13 amino acids. Germline V gene sequence: CDR1 SGHAT, CDR2 FQNNGV. V lost 5 bases, J lost 5 bases, and 12 bases lay in between. CDR3 residues: CASSRGAVETQYF. CDR3 sequence (DNA): TGTGCCAGCAGCCGGGGGGCCGTCGAGACCCAGTACTTC.

This chain connects TRBV5-1 to TRBJ2-5; D gene uncertain. V was clipped by 2 bases and J by 2 bases, with 10 bases between them. The germline V gene has CDR1 SGHRS and CDR2 YFSETQ. The CDR3 spans 14 residues. CDR3 amino acids: CASSLTGTQETQYF. In DNA, the CDR3 is TGCGCCAGCAGCTTAACGGGTACTCAAGAGACCCAGTACTTC.

The V call is TRBV2, the J call TRBJ1-1, with TRBD1 matching over 10 bases. This CDR3 contains 14 residues. Germline trimming cut 9 bases from V and 2 bases from J; bases unmatched to any gene: 6. CDR1 and CDR2 (germline): SNHLY, FYNNEI. As DNA, the CDR3 is TGTGCCAGTTTATGGGACAGGGGCAACACTGAAGCTTTCTTT. It specifies CASLWDRGNTEAFF.

The chain has TRBV6-5 and TRBJ1-1, with 7 positions matching TRBD1. The length of the CDR3 is 15 residues. Germline V gene data show CDR1 as MNHEY and CDR2 as SVGAGI. J gave up 11 bases and V 5 bases, and 17 bases lay outside the gene matches. CDR3 amino acids: CASSLEPGQSSSAFF. The CDR3, as DNA: TGTGCCAGCAGTCTCGAACCGGGACAGTCATCTAGCGCTTTCTTT.

The chain combines TRBV1 with TRBJ1-2; the D segment call TRBD1 is taken from the table without a DNA check. TRBV1 is a pseudogene. The CDR3 runs to 15 residues. The CDR3 protein is CTSSQAGGSGYGYTF. The CDR3 DNA reads TGCACCAGCAGCCAAGCAGGGGGCAGTGGCTATGGCTACACCTTC.